This TCR beta chain emerged from a study of vaccination effects on CD4 cells after COVID-19. Germline CDR1 and CDR2: GTSNPN and SVGIG (reference sequence). V shed 2 bases and J 0 bases; nucleotides not matched to a gene: 12. The CDR3 contains 18 residues. On this clone: The antigen is undetermined.

The ViraFEST assay expanded antigen-specific CD4+ T cells with viral peptide pools before sequencing. CD4+ T cells were isolated after around ten days of culture. A positive SARS-CoV-2 PCR test fell between March and December 2020. Generated by immunoSEQ multiplex PCR, the TCRdb table keeps only in-frame clones and is missing some. The sample holds 40,000 to 50,000 clones, about 75% seen once. The chain combines TRBV30 with TRBJ2-3; 9 bases are shared with TRBD1. The sample was CD4+ T cells from PBMCs cultured with a peptide pool, taken before COVID-19 vaccination. This sequence originates from a human donor who had a prior SARS-CoV-2 infection. DNA of the CDR3: TGTGCCTGGAGTCCCCGGGACAGGGTTCTGGGTAGCACAGATACGCAGTATTTT. As protein: CAWSPRDRVLGSTDTQYF.